This is a list of T cell receptor beta chains from one sample in a study of cytomegalovirus exposure and HLA in healthy donors. Libraries were prepared by immunoSEQ multiplex PCR; TCRdb keeps only in-frame clonotypes and omits some of them. In the table there are about 110,000 clones, about 79% of which are singletons. The sample taken for sequencing was PBMCs. Every receptor here comes from a woman between 18 and 30 years old in good health and CMV-seronegative. Both conserved end residues are part of each CDR3. The order of the fields is D gene, J gene, clone size, V gene, CDR3 length, CDR3 DNA, CDR3 protein. A D gene is named only where the DNA matches it firmly. Expanded clones are given a class, and other clones once, few, many or no size at all.

TRBD1 | TRBJ1-2 | . | TRBV7-6 | 17 | TGTGCCAGCACGAACAAAGGACCGGGACAGCGTGACTATGGCTACACCTTC | CASTNKGPGQRDYGYTF
TRBD1 | TRBJ1-1 | . | TRBV2 | 13 | TGTGCCAGCAAAATTACAGGGGGCACTGAAGCTTTCTTT | CASKITGGTEAFF
TRBD1 | TRBJ1-2 | . | TRBV4-1 | 15 | TGCGCCAGCAGCCAAGGGTTACAGGGGTACGGTGGCTACACCTTC | CASSQGLQGYGGYTF
TRBD1 | TRBJ1-4 | few | TRBV2 | 12 | TGTGCCAGCAGGAAGGGGGCGAAGGAACTGTTTTTT | CASRKGAKELFF
. | TRBJ2-2 | . | TRBV29-1 | 13 | TGCAGCGTTGCGGGAGTAGGCACCGGGGAGCTGTTTTTT | CSVAGVGTGELFF
TRBD2 | TRBJ2-5 | . | TRBV28 | 17 | TGTGCCAGCACAGTTTTCCCGGCGACTAGCGGGGGGGAGACCCAGTACTTC | CASTVFPATSGGETQYF
. | TRBJ2-1 | few | TRBV6-5 | 15 | TGTGCCAGCAGTTTGACTAGAGCGGCGGGAAATGAGCAGTTCTTC | CASSLTRAAGNEQFF
TRBD1 | TRBJ2-3 | . | TRBV6-1 | 13 | TGTGCCAGCAGTGAAGAAGGGGGCGTTACGCAGTATTTT | CASSEEGGVTQYF
. | TRBJ1-5 | . | TRBV5-6 | 13 | TGTGCCAGCAGCTTGGCAAGGAGGAGCATCCAGCATTTT | CASSLARRSIQHF
. | TRBJ2-2 | once | TRBV5-1 | 15 | TGCGCCAGCAGCTTGGGAGCGGAGTCCACCGGGGAGCTGTTTTTT | CASSLGAESTGELFF
. | TRBJ1-1 | . | TRBV30 | 14 | TGTGCCTGGAGTGACAGGGAAGCGGACACTGAAGCTTTCTTT | CAWSDREADTEAFF
TRBD2 | TRBJ2-1 | . | TRBV2 | 16 | TGTGCCAGCAGTCTCCGGTCTAGCGGGGGGGCGGGGGAGCAGTTCTTC | CASSLRSSGGAGEQFF
TRBD1 | TRBJ1-2 | . | TRBV2 | 14 | TGTGCCAGCAGGATGACAGGGGGTGGCTATGGCTACACCTTC | CASRMTGGGYGYTF
TRBD2 | TRBJ2-2 | . | TRBV9 | 17 | TGTGCCAGCAGCCCCCACGGACTAGCGGAGGTAACCGGGGAGCTGTTTTTT | CASSPHGLAEVTGELFF
. | TRBJ1-3 | . | TRBV30 | 15 | TGTGCCTGGAGTTACGGACGGGGGAGAGGTCACACCATATATTTT | CAWSYGRGRGHTIYF
. | TRBJ1-1 | . | TRBV28 | 14 | TGTGCCAGCAGTCCACAGACAGTGAACACTGAAGCTTTCTTT | CASSPQTVNTEAFF
TRBD1 | TRBJ1-1 | . | TRBV30 | 13 | TGTGCCTGGAGCAGACAGGGCAACACTGAAGCTTTCTTT | CAWSRQGNTEAFF
. | TRBJ2-2 | . | TRBV6-6 | 14 | TGTGCCAGCGAGCACAGGTTGCGGACCGGGGAGCTGTTTTTT | CASEHRLRTGELFF
TRBD1 | TRBJ2-7 | once | TRBV7-9 | 13 | TGTGCCAGCAGCTCGTCAGGGGACAGCGAGCAGTACTTC | CASSSSGDSEQYF
. | TRBJ2-1 | . | TRBV27 | 15 | TGTGCCAGCATCCGAGGGGCAGGGGCCGACAATGAGCAGTTCTTC | CASIRGAGADNEQFF
. | TRBJ1-2 | . | TRBV4-1 | 14 | TGCGCCAGCAGCCAAGAGGAGATTCCCTATGGCTACACCTTC | CASSQEEIPYGYTF
TRBD1 | TRBJ1-1 | . | TRBV27 | 14 | TGTGCCAGCAGGGAACCAGGACAGGCGAGAGAAGCTTTCTTT | CASREPGQAREAFF
. | TRBJ1-1 | . | TRBV6-5 | 15 | TGTGCCAGCAGTTACTCCACAGGACCGGAGACTGAAGCTTTCTTT | CASSYSTGPETEAFF
TRBD1 | TRBJ1-4 | . | TRBV5-8 | 16 | TGTGCCAGCAGCTTCCCTCGGGACAGGGCGGAGGAAAAACTGTTTTTT | CASSFPRDRAEEKLFF
TRBD1 | TRBJ1-5 | . | TRBV9 | 14 | TGTGCCAGCAGCGAAACAGGGGCGGCTCAGCCCCAGCATTTT | CASSETGAAQPQHF
TRBD2 | TRBJ2-1 | . | TRBV19 | 15 | TGTGCCAGTAGTACGGGACTAGCGGATCCCAATGAGCAGTTCTTC | CASSTGLADPNEQFF
. | TRBJ2-1 | . | TRBV4-3 | 15 | TGCGCCAGCAGCCAAGACTCGGACAGTTACAATGAGCAGTTCTTC | CASSQDSDSYNEQFF
. | TRBJ2-7 | . | TRBV6-5 | 15 | TGTGCCAGCAGTTATGAGGCAGCTGACGCCTACGAGCAGTACTTC | CASSYEAADAYEQYF
TRBD1 | TRBJ1-5 | few | TRBV12-5 | 17 | TGTGCTAGTGGTCCCTTTAGCAGGGGGCTTAGCAATCAGCCCCAGCATTTT | CASGPFSRGLSNQPQHF
. | TRBJ1-3 | . | TRBV15 | 15 | TGTGCCACCAGCAGAGATCGGGGCTCTGGAAACACCATATATTTT | CATSRDRGSGNTIYF
. | TRBJ2-5 | . | TRBV28 | 18 | TGTGCCACCAGCCCTTACGGACAACTTAAACAGGGCGAAGAGACCCAGTACTTC | CATSPYGQLKQGEETQYF
. | TRBJ2-7 | . | TRBV19 | 16 | TGTGCCAGTAGTAGAGGGATACAGGGATCGGGCTACGAGCAGTACTTC | CASSRGIQGSGYEQYF
TRBD2 | TRBJ2-7 | . | TRBV14 | 15 | TGTGCCAGCAGTCTACCGGGACTAGGTGCCTACGAGCAGTACTTC | CASSLPGLGAYEQYF
. | TRBJ1-2 | once | TRBV11-3 | 15 | TGTGCCAGCAGTTTCCTCGAGGGTGTCTCCTATGGCTACACCTTC | CASSFLEGVSYGYTF
. | TRBJ2-5 | . | TRBV6-6 | 13 | TGTGCCAGCAGTTATTTACAGCAAGAGACCCAGTACTTC | CASSYLQQETQYF
TRBD2 | TRBJ2-1 | . | TRBV7-9 | 14 | TGTGCCAGCAGCTTAGGCGGGGGGGCCGGTGAGCAGTTCTTC | CASSLGGGAGEQFF
TRBD1 | TRBJ1-1 | . | TRBV7-9 | 13 | TGTGCCAGCAGCGTGAACAGGGGCACTGAAGCTTTCTTT | CASSVNRGTEAFF
TRBD1 | TRBJ1-4 | . | TRBV19 | 16 | TGTGCCAGTAGTTTCCAAACAGGGGTGGGAAGTGAAAAACTGTTTTTT | CASSFQTGVGSEKLFF
. | TRBJ2-3 | . | TRBV15 | 14 | TGTGCCACCAGCAGAGGAGGTGAGACAGATACGCAGTATTTT | CATSRGGETDTQYF
TRBD1 | TRBJ1-4 | . | TRBV5-1 | 16 | TGCGCCAGCAGCGCGGGACAGGGACCAACTAATGAAAAACTGTTTTTT | CASSAGQGPTNEKLFF
TRBD1 | TRBJ1-5 | once | TRBV7-2 | 14 | TGTGCCAGCAGCGCCGCCAGGGACAGCCAGCCCCAGCATTTT | CASSAARDSQPQHF
. | TRBJ1-2 | . | TRBV19 | 15 | TGTGCCAGTAGTATGAGGGCCTACCCCTCCTATGGCTACACCTTC | CASSMRAYPSYGYTF
TRBD1 | TRBJ1-6 | . | TRBV7-2 | 15 | TGTGCCAGCAGCACCCGGACAGGGGAGGGTTCACCCCTCCACTTT | CASSTRTGEGSPLHF
TRBD2 | TRBJ2-3 | . | TRBV7-9 | 19 | TGTGCCAGCAGCCGTATAACCGGGACTAGCGGGATGGGCACAGATACGCAGTATTTT | CASSRITGTSGMGTDTQYF
TRBD2 | TRBJ2-1 | . | TRBV2 | 15 | TGTGCCAGCAGCGGGGGACTAGCGGAATACAATGAGCAGTTCTTC | CASSGGLAEYNEQFF
TRBD2 | TRBJ2-3 | few | TRBV6-1 | 14 | TGTGCCAGCAGTAGGACTAGCGGACAGGATACGCAGTATTTT | CASSRTSGQDTQYF
. | TRBJ1-6 | . | TRBV30 | 14 | TGTGCCTGGAGTTTGGGGGCGAGTGATTCACCCCTCCACTTT | CAWSLGASDSPLHF
. | TRBJ1-1 | . | TRBV4-1 | 14 | TGCGCCAGCAGCCGGACGGACTCTTTCACTGAAGCTTTCTTT | CASSRTDSFTEAFF
. | TRBJ2-1 | . | TRBV7-8 | 14 | TGTGCCAGCAGGGACTCGATCTCCTACAATGAGCAGTTCTTC | CASRDSISYNEQFF
TRBD1 | TRBJ1-1 | . | TRBV7-8 | 15 | TGTGCCAGCAGCTCTTCACAGGGGTGGCTCACTGAAGCTTTCTTT | CASSSSQGWLTEAFF
. | TRBJ2-5 | . | TRBV11-2 | 16 | TGTGCCAGCAGCTTTTCGAGGGCCTTAAGTCGAGAGACCCAGTACTTC | CASSFSRALSRETQYF
TRBD2 | TRBJ2-7 | . | TRBV5-4 | 14 | TGTGCCAGCAGCTTCCAAGCGGGAGTCTACGAGCAGTACTTC | CASSFQAGVYEQYF
TRBD2 | TRBJ2-7 | . | TRBV6-5 | 13 | TGTGCCAGCCGGGGGGTGAGGGGCGACGAGCAGTACTTC | CASRGVRGDEQYF
. | TRBJ2-7 | . | TRBV11-2 | 11 | TGTGCCAGCAGCGCCTATAACGAGCAGTACTTC | CASSAYNEQYF
TRBD1 | TRBJ1-1 | . | TRBV10-3 | 15 | TGTGCCATCAGGGGGACAGCAGATATTAACACTGAAGCTTTCTTT | CAIRGTADINTEAFF
TRBD1 | TRBJ1-2 | . | TRBV9 | 14 | TGTGCCAGCAGCGTGAACAGGGGGCGGCATGGCTACACCTTC | CASSVNRGRHGYTF
TRBD2 | TRBJ2-3 | few | TRBV6-5 | 14 | TGTGCCAGCAGTTACGCGGGGGGCACAGATACGCAGTATTTT | CASSYAGGTDTQYF
TRBD1 | TRBJ2-1 | . | TRBV19 | 14 | TGTGCCAGTAGGGAGCAGGGGGCCGTCAATGAGCAGTTCTTC | CASREQGAVNEQFF
. | TRBJ2-7 | . | TRBV19 | 12 | TGTGCCAGTAGTATCGGCTCCTACGAGCAGTACTTC | CASSIGSYEQYF
. | TRBJ1-1 | . | TRBV7-2 | 13 | TGTGCCAGCAGCTTACAGGGTTTAACTGAAGCTTTCTTT | CASSLQGLTEAFF